A single sample is the source of the 15 T cell receptor beta chains below, sequenced in a study of T-cell reconstitution after alpha-beta-depleted transplantation in children. The TCRbeta library incorporated unique molecular identifiers. TCRdb called the PCR reads again in MiXCR, with one record for every CDR3 protein. Of about 400,000 distinct CDR3 sequences in the sample, around 20% were seen once. The starting material was PBMCs from the stem cell graft donor, obtained from the stem cell graft. These receptors came from a human donor who donated a stem cell graft to a child with acute myeloid leukemia.

This clonotype occurred a few times. The chain links TRBV7-2 to TRBJ2-1, with TRBD2 matching 8 bases. V gave up 6 bases and J gave up 10 bases; unmatched junction bases: 5. Per germline, CDR1 SGHTA and CDR2 FQGNSA. The CDR3 has 12 amino acids. In nucleotides, the CDR3 is TGTGCCAGCAGTTCCACTAGCGGCGAGCAGTTCTTC. This sequence encodes CASSSTSGEQFF.

This clonotype came up a few times. The chain combines TRBV5-1 with TRBJ2-1; TRBD2 matches 9 bases. The germline CDR1 and CDR2 sequences are SGHRS and YFSETQ. The CDR3 length is 19 residues. After removal of 4 bases from V and 0 bases from J, the junction contained 14 bases not matched to a gene. CDR3 coding DNA: TGCGCCAGCAGCCCGGCCAGTTTAGCGGGAGATCTCTCCTACAATGAGCAGTTCTTC. Translating it yields CASSPASLAGDLSYNEQFF.

This clonotype was recorded a few times. The CDR3 nucleotides are TGTGCCAGCAGCGCTGCAGGATACCGGACAATGGATGAGCAGTTCTTC. Translation gives CASSAAGYRTMDEQFF. This chain joins TRBV9 and TRBJ2-1; TRBD1 might be the D (5 bases). Germline V gene lookup returns CDR1 SGDLS and CDR2 YYNGEE. V was pared by 3 bases and J by 8 bases, with 21 bases between. The CDR3 is 16 residues long.

In its sample, this clonotype was seen many times. The chain carries TRBV7-2 and TRBJ2-1; D may correspond to TRBD1 or TRBD2 (7 bases each). Per germline, CDR1 SGHTA and CDR2 FQGNSA. Trimming took 5 bases from V and 5 from J, leaving 16 bases between them. This CDR3 is 15 amino acids long. In nucleotides, the CDR3 is TGTGCCAGCAGCCAAAACAGGGGACTAAACAATGAGCAGTTCTTC. Its protein is CASSQNRGLNNEQFF.

With regard to this clonotype: This clone may be a read error of a much larger clone one base away. The rearrangement uses TRBV12-3 or TRBV12-4 and TRBJ2-2; a possible D gene is TRBD1 (6 bases). With 6 bases removed from V and 1 base from J, the gap between germline ends came to 9 bases. This CDR3 has 14 residues. The CDR3 loop reads CASSMDRNTGELFF. DNA of the CDR3: TGTGCCAGCAGCATGGACAGGAACACCGGGGAGCTGTTTTTT.

This clonotype was found many times. The V and J genes are TRBV12-3 or TRBV12-4 and TRBJ1-1; D not certain. V was clipped by 5 bases and J by 2 bases, with 12 bases between them. CDR3 length: 14 amino acids. The CDR3 spells CASSPQYSNTEAFF. The CDR3 DNA follows: TGTGCCAGCAGTCCGCAATACAGTAACACTGAAGCTTTCTTT.

CDR3 protein: CASSFQPGTGLYNEQFF. As DNA, the CDR3 is TGTGCCAGCAGCTTCCAACCCGGGACAGGCTTATACAATGAGCAGTTCTTC. This rearrangement joins TRBV7-3 to TRBJ2-1, with 8 bases that match TRBD1. The CDR3 is made up of 17 amino acids. The junction had 11 bases not matched to a gene; V was cut back by 3 bases and J by 4 bases. CDR1 SGHTA and CDR2 FQGTGA come from the germline V gene.

This chain joins TRBV29-1 and TRBJ2-5, with D tentatively TRBD1 or TRBD2 (5 bases each). Between the trimmed V and J ends, which lost 7 bases and 5 bases, there was a span of 17 bases. CDR1 and CDR2 (germline): SQVTM, ANQGSEA. The CDR3 sequence is 13 residues long. CDR3 sequence (DNA): TGCAGCGCGAGGGGTTCGGTGTACGAGACCCAGTACTTC. This codes for CSARGSVYETQYF.

DNA for the CDR3: TGTGCCAGCAGCATTTACAGGGCTTTGATGCAGCCCCAGCATTTT. Protein product: CASSIYRALMQPQHF. V usage is TRBV7-2 and J usage is TRBJ1-5; tentatively, D is TRBD1 (6 bases). V gave up 5 bases and J gave up 7 bases, with 18 bases separating them. Germline values: CDR1 SGHTA, CDR2 FQGNSA. The CDR3 totals 15 residues.

This chain connects TRBV29-1 to TRBJ2-5, with D possibly being TRBD2 (5 bases). CDR3 length: 13 residues. Trimming pared 4 bases from V and 4 bases from J, leaving 13 bases between. Germline V gives CDR1 SQVTM, CDR2 ANQGSEA. The CDR3 DNA reads as TGCAGCGTTGGCCTACCGGGGAGAGAGACCCAGTACTTC. As protein: CSVGLPGRETQYF. Full variable domain (missing parts from reference TRBV29-1 and TRBJ2-5): SAVISQKPSRDICQRGTSLTIQCQVDSQVTMMFWYRQQPGQSLTLIATANQGSEATYESGFVIDKFPISRPNLTFSTLTVSNMSPEDSSIYLCSVGLPGRETQYFGPGTRLLVL.

This clonotype has a handful of counts. The chain employs TRBV7-9 and TRBJ2-1, with 9 bases matching TRBD2. After removal of 5 bases from V and 4 bases from J, the junction contained 12 bases not matched to a gene. The CDR3 has 17 amino acids. The V gene's germline CDR1 is SEHNR and CDR2 FQNEAQ (reference sequence). The CDR3 sequence: CASSPPISSGNYNEQFF. CDR3 nucleotides: TGTGCCAGCAGCCCCCCCATCTCTAGCGGGAATTACAATGAGCAGTTCTTC.

The rearrangement joins TRBV28 to TRBJ2-2, with 8 bases lining up with TRBD1. V lost 2 bases, J lost 3 bases, and 5 bases stayed unmatched. The CDR3 has 16 residues. Germline V gene lookup returns CDR1 MDHEN and CDR2 SYDVKM. The CDR3 sequence: CASSLTQGADTGELFF. The CDR3 DNA reads TGTGCCAGCAGTTTAACCCAGGGGGCAGACACCGGGGAGCTGTTTTTT.

This clonotype occurred a few times. The chain is built from TRBV12-3 or TRBV12-4 and TRBJ2-7; 12 nucleotides align to TRBD2. The V gene end was trimmed by 3 bases and the J gene end by 3 bases; junction bases not matched to a gene: 6. This CDR3 is 16 amino acids long. The CDR3 DNA is TGTGCCAGCAGTTTCGTCCTAGCGGGAGGGTACTACGAGCAGTACTTC. The encoded protein is CASSFVLAGGYYEQYF.

Details on this clonotype: A much larger clone is a single base away; this may be a read error. CDR3 amino acids: CSVASGVNTGELFF. The CDR3 DNA reads as TGCAGCGTGGCTAGCGGGGTGAACACCGGGGAGCTGTTTTTT. The chain is built from TRBV29-1 and TRBJ2-2, with 9 bases fitting TRBD2. The junction had 3 bases not matched to a gene; V was cut back by 6 bases and J by 1 base. CDR1 is SQVTM, CDR2 ANQGSEA, per germline. This CDR3 is 14 amino acids long.

The chain joins TRBV20-1 to TRBJ2-3; possibly TRBD1 or TRBD2 for D (5 bases each). From germline, CDR1 is DFQATT and CDR2 SNEGSKA (reference sequence). V was pared by 7 bases and J by 1 base, with 18 bases between. This CDR3 region has 15 residues. As DNA, the CDR3 is TGCAGTGAAAGGGGCCTAGCAGAACGCACAGATACGCAGTATTTT. Translated, it gives CSERGLAERTDTQYF.